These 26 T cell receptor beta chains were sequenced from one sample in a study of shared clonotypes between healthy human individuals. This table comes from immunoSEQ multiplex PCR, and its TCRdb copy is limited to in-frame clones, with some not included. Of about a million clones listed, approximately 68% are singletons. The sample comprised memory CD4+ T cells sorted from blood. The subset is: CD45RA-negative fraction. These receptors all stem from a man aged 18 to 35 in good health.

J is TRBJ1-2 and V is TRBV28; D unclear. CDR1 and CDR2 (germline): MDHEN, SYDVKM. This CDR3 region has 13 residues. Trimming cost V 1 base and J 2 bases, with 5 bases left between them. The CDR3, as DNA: TGTGCCAGCAGTTTATCACGGAACTATGGCTACACCTTC. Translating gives CASSLSRNYGYTF.

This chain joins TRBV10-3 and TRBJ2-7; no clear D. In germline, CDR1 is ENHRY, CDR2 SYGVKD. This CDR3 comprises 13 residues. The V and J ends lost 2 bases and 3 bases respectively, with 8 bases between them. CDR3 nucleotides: TGTGCCATCAGTGAGGGTGAAGTCTACGAGCAGTACTTC. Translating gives CAISEGEVYEQYF.

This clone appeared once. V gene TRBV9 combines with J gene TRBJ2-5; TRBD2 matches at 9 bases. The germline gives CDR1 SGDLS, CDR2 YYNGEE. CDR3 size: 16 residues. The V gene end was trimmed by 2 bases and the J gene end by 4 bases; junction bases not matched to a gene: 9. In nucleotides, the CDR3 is TGTGCCAGCAGCGTGGCGGGGGGGCCGTCCCCAGAGACCCAGTACTTC. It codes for CASSVAGGPSPETQYF.

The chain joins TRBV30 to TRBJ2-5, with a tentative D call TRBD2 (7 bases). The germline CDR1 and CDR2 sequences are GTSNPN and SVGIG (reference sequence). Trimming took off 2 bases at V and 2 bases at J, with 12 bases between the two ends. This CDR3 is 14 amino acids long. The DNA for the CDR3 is TGTGCCTGGAGTCGGGGGGCAGGGCAAGAGACCCAGTACTTC. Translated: CAWSRGAGQETQYF.

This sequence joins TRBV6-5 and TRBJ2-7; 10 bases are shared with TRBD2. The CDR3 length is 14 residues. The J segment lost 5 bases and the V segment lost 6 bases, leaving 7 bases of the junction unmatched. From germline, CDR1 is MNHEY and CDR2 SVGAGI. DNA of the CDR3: TGTGCCAGCAGCCGAAGCGGGGGGGCAGACGAGCAGTACTTC. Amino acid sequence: CASSRSGGADEQYF.

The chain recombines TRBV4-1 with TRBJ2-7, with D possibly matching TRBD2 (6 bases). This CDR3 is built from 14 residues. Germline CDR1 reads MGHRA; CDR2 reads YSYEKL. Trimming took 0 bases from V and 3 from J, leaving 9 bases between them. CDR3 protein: CASSQERGSYEQYF. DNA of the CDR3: TGCGCCAGCAGCCAAGAGCGGGGTAGCTACGAGCAGTACTTC.

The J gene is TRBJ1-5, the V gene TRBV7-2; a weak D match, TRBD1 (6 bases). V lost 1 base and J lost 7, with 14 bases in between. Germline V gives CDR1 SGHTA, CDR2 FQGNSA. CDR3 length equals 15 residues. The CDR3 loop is CASSLGRTAGQPQHF. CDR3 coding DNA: TGTGCCAGCAGCTTAGGTCGGACAGCGGGACAGCCCCAGCATTTT.

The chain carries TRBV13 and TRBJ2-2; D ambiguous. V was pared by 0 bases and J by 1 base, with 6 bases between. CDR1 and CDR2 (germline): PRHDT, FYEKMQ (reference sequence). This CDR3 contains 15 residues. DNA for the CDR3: TGTGCCAGCAGCTTAGGTAGCCAGAACACCGGGGAGCTGTTTTTT. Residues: CASSLGSQNTGELFF.

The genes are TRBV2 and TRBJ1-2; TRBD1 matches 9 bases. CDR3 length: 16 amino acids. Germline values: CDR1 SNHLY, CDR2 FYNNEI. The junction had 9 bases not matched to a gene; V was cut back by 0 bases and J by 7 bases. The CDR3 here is CASSEAGGDRAGGYTF. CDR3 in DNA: TGTGCCAGCAGTGAAGCGGGCGGGGACAGGGCGGGTGGCTACACCTTC.

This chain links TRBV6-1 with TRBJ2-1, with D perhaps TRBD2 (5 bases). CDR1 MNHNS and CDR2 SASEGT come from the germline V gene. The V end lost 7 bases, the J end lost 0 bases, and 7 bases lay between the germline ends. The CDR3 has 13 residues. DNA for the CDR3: TGTGCCAGCACCCGGGACTCCTACAATGAGCAGTTCTTC. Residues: CASTRDSYNEQFF.

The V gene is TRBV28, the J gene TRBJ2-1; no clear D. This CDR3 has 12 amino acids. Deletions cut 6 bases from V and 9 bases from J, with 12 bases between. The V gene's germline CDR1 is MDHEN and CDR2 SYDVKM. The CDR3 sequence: CASSTFKAEQFF. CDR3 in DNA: TGTGCCAGCAGCACTTTTAAAGCTGAGCAGTTCTTC.

The DNA for the CDR3 is TGTGCCAGCAGCCCAGGGGGGACTAACCCTATTCCGCAGTATTTT. This translates into CASSPGGTNPIPQYF. The chain recombines TRBV7-2 with TRBJ2-3, with D perhaps assigned TRBD1 or TRBD2 (7 bases each). V was pared by 5 bases and J by 10 bases, with 22 bases between. This CDR3 is 15 amino acids long. From germline, CDR1 is SGHTA and CDR2 FQGNSA.

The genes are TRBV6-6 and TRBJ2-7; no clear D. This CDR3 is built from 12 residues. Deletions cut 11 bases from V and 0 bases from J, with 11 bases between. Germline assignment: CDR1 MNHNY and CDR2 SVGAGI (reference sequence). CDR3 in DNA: TGTGCCCGCCGCCGGCACTCCTACGAGCAGTACTTC. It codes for CARRRHSYEQYF.

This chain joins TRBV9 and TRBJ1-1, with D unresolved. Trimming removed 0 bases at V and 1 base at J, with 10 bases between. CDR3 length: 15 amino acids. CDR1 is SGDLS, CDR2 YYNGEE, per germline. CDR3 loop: CASSVAPGGNTEAFF. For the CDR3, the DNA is TGTGCCAGCAGCGTAGCCCCCGGTGGGAACACTGAAGCTTTCTTT. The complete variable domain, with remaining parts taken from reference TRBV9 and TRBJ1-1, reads DSGVTQTPKHLITATGQRVTLRCSPRSGDLSVYWYQQSLDQGLQFLIQYYNGEERAKGNILERFSAQQFPDLHSELNLSSLELGDSALYFCASSVAPGGNTEAFFGQGTRLTVV.

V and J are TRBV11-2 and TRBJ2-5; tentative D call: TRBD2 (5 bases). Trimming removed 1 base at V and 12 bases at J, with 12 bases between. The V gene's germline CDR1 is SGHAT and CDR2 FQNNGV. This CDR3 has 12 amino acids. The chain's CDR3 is CASSLAGEREYF. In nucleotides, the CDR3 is TGTGCCAGCAGCTTAGCGGGCGAGAGGGAGTACTTC.

This chain's CDR3 is CASGQGDYGYTF. DNA of the CDR3: TGTGCTAGTGGTCAGGGAGACTATGGCTACACCTTC. V usage is TRBV12-5 and J usage is TRBJ1-2; a weak D match, TRBD1 (5 bases). The CDR3 runs to 12 residues. Trimming stripped 5 bases from V and 3 bases from J, with 7 bases between. From germline, CDR1 is LGHNT and CDR2 FRNRAP. The full variable domain, with the rest looked up from reference TRBV12-5 and TRBJ1-2, is DARVTQTPRHKVTEMGQEVTMRCQPILGHNTVFWYRQTMMQGLELLAYFRNRAPLDDSGMPKDRFSAEMPDATLATLKIQPSEPRDSAVYFCASGQGDYGYTFGSGTRLTVV.

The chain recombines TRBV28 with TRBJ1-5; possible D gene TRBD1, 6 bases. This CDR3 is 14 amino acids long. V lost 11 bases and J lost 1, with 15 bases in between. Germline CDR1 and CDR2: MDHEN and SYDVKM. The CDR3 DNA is TGTGCCGGCAACAGGGACGGAAGCAATCAGCCCCAGCATTTT. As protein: CAGNRDGSNQPQHF.

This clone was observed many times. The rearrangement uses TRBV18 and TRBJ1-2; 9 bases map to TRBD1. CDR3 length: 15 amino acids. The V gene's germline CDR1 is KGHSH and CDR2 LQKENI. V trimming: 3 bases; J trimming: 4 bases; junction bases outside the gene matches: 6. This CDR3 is CASSPGQGVVYGYTF. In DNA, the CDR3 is TGTGCCAGCTCACCGGGACAGGGTGTAGTCTATGGCTACACCTTC. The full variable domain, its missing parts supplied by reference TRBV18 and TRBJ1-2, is NAGVMQNPRHLVRRRGQEARLRCSPMKGHSHVYWYRQLPEEGLKFMVYLQKENIIDESGMPKERFSAEFPKEGPSILRIQQVVRGDSAAYFCASSPGQGVVYGYTFGSGTRLTVV.

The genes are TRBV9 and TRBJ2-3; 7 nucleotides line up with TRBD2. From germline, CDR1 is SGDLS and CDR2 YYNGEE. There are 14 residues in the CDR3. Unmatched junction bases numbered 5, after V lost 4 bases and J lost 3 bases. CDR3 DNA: TGTGCCAGCAGCACTAGCGTCGGTACAGATACGCAGTATTTT. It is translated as CASSTSVGTDTQYF.

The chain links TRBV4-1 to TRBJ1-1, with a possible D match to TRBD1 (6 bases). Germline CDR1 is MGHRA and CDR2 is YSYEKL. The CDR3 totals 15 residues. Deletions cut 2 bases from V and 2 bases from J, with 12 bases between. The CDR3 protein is CASSQLTGPNTEAFF. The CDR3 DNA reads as TGCGCCAGCAGCCAACTTACAGGGCCCAACACTGAAGCTTTCTTT.

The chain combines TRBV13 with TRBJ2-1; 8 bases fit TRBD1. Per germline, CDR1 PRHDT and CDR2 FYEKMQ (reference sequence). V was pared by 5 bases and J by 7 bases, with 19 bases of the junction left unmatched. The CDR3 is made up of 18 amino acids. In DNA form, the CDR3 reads TGTGCCAGCAGCCCTTTGGGGAAGCGGCAGGGGGCAACAAATGAGCAGTTCTTC. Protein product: CASSPLGKRQGATNEQFF.

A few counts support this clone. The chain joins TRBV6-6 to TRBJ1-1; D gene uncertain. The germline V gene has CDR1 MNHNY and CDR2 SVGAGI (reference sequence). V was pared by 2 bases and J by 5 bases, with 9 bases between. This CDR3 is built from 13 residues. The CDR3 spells CASSYREKTEAFF. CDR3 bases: TGTGCCAGCAGTTACAGGGAAAAGACTGAAGCTTTCTTT.

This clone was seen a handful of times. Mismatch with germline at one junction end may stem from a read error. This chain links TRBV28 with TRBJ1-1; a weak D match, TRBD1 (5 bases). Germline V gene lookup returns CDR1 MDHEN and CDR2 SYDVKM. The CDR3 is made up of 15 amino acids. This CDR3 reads CASSLTSGGNAEAFF. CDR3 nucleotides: TGTGCCAGCAGTTTAACGTCCGGGGGGAACGCTGAAGCTTTCTTT.

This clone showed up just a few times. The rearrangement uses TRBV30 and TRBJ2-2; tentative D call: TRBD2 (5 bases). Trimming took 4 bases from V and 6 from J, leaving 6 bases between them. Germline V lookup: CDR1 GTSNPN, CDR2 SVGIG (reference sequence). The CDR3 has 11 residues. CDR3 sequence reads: CAWTGSGELFF. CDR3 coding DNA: TGTGCCTGGACGGGGTCCGGGGAGCTGTTTTTT.

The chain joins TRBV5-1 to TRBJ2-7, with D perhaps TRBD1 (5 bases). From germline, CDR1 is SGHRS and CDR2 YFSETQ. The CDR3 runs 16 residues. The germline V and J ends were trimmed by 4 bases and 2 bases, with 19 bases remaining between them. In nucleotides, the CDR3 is TGCGCCAGCAGCCGGAACTGGGGCAGGGAAACCTACGAGCAGTACTTC. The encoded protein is CASSRNWGRETYEQYF.

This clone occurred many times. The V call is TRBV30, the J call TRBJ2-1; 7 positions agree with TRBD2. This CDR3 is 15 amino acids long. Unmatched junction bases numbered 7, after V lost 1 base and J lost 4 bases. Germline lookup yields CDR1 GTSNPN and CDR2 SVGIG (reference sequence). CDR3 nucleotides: TGTGCCTGGAGTGGAGGGGCGGGAGCGTACAATGAGCAGTTCTTC. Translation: CAWSGGAGAYNEQFF.